This T cell receptor (beta chain) was obtained from a study of blood T cell repertoires in COVID-19. Turning to the study itself: Collection of acute and convalescent COVID-19 samples took place in the United States, Italy and Spain. PBMCs, B-cell-depleted T cells, or T cells were the source of the cDNA or gDNA that made up the material.

This clone was recorded only once. Trimming cost V 6 bases and J 9 bases, with 12 bases left between them. Germline assignment: CDR1 MGHDK and CDR2 SYGVNS. The CDR3 runs to 12 residues. Clones were read by immunoSEQ multiplex PCR, and TCRdb kept only the in-frame ones, dropping some. The sample holds fewer than 200,000 clones; 76% are singletons and the top ten take more than 3.5%. Material: peripheral blood. This sequence originates from a woman older than 75 with acute or convalescent COVID-19. The chain links TRBV25-1 to TRBJ2-1; TRBD2 might be the D (7 bases). CDR3 nucleotide sequence: TGTGCCAGCAGGGGGGGGGCCGTTGAGCAGTTCTTC. It translates to CASRGGAVEQFF. The full variable domain, completed using reference TRBV25-1 and TRBJ2-1, is EADIYQTPRYLVIGTGKKITLECSQTMGHDKMYWYQQDPGMELHLIHYSYGVNSTEKGDLSSESTVSRIRTEHFPLTLESARPSHTSQYLCASRGGAVEQFFGPGTRLTVL.